This paragraph covers one T cell receptor beta chain sequence. The same CDR3 is also encoded by other DNA sequences in this sample. The sample comes from a study of blood T cell repertoires in COVID-19. The data were produced by immunoSEQ multiplex PCR, yet TCRdb's version contains in-frame clones alone and is incomplete. The sample holds hundreds of thousands of clones, roughly nine tenths seen once. CDR1 LGHNA and CDR2 YNFKEQ come from the germline V gene. The CDR3 loop spans 15 amino acids. V lost 3 bases and J lost 4; bases outside the gene matches: 1. The source material was peripheral blood. This clonotype was obtained from a man between 35 and 55 years old with acute or convalescent COVID-19. The chain employs TRBV4-2 and TRBJ2-1; 12 bases fit TRBD2. This chain's CDR3 is CASSQTSGSYNEQFF. CDR3 nucleotide sequence: TGTGCCAGCAGCCAGACTAGCGGGAGTTACAATGAGCAGTTCTTC.